This T cell receptor beta chain was identified during a study of T cells in Graves' hyperthyroidism and ophthalmopathy. The PBMCs were sourced from fresh peripheral blood (approximately 9.6 ml). This clonotype was observed a few times. Germline lookup yields CDR1 MNHNS and CDR2 SASEGT. The CDR3 has 20 residues. Trimming took 4 bases from V and 2 from J, leaving 24 bases between them. Amplification of TCR beta CDR3 regions used RNA as the template. The primer set for the first-round RT-PCR of the TCR CDR3 was HTBI. Via MiXCR, TCRdb re-called the multiplex PCR reads, giving one row per CDR3 protein. The data hold about 400,000 distinct CDR3 sequences, with 15% observed a single time.

V usage is TRBV6-1 and J usage is TRBJ1-6, with a weak D call TRBD1 (5 bases). The clonotype comes from a woman aged 25 to 45 with Graves' hyperthyroidism. Sequencing was carried out using blood. DNA for the CDR3: TGTGCCAGCAGTGTTAGTCTATGGGGCCGGGCGGGCACCTATAATTCACCCCTCCACTTT. It translates to CASSVSLWGRAGTYNSPLHF.